This T cell receptor (beta chain) was captured by sequencing in a study of blood T cell repertoires in COVID-19. Study information: Acute-phase and convalescent COVID-19 samples originated in the United States, Italy and Spain. Sources were T cells, B-cell-depleted T cells, or PBMCs; the material itself was cDNA or gDNA.

In the authors' workflow: Using reference gene primer amplification, nucleated cell counts were estimated. Sequenced by immunoSEQ multiplex PCR; TCRdb stores in-frame clones only, minus some. The V and J calls and clone size are taken from that table; D and trimming were inferred from the DNA. Seen here are approximately 120,000 clones, about four fifths observed once, and the top ten hold about 12%. The germline V gene encodes CDR1 MNHEY and CDR2 SVGAGI. Trimming at V came to 2 bases and at J to 2 bases, leaving 2 bases not matched to a gene. The CDR3 has 14 residues. V and J are TRBV6-5 and TRBJ1-1, with 7 bases that match TRBD1. This TCR came from a man aged 60-69 years with acute or convalescent COVID-19. Sample: peripheral blood. CDR3 in amino acids: CASSYDRANTEAFF. The CDR3 DNA is TGTGCCAGCAGTTACGACAGGGCTAACACTGAAGCTTTCTTT.